One and the same sample provided the 10 T cell receptor beta chains below, sequenced in a study of T cell repertoires in cytomegalovirus infection. TCRdb called the reads again in MiXCR, with one record for every CDR3 protein. The sample holds 250,000 to 300,000 distinct CDR3 sequences, roughly 15% seen once. Material: PBMCs. Source of these receptors: a human donor in good health (CMV status not recorded). Some clones in this sample may be carry-over from other donors' samples.

This clonotype was seen ten or more times. This chain connects TRBV7-6 to TRBJ1-1; 7 bases match TRBD1. Germline V CDR1 and CDR2: SGHVS, FNYEAQ. The J segment lost 3 bases and the V segment lost 5 bases, leaving 3 bases of the junction unmatched. This CDR3 spans 13 amino acids. The CDR3 bases are TGTGCCAGCAGCATAACAGGGGACACTGAAGCTTTCTTT. Translating it yields CASSITGDTEAFF.

The rearrangement links TRBV4-1 to TRBJ1-5, with 8 bases fitting TRBD1. V shed 0 bases, J shed 6 bases, and the junction held 7 bases outside the gene matches. The V gene's germline CDR1 is MGHRA and CDR2 YSYEKL. This CDR3 has 16 amino acids. The CDR3 DNA follows: TGCGCCAGCAGCCAAGACGGGCCAGGGGGCCCTCAGCCCCAGCATTTT. It specifies CASSQDGPGGPQPQHF.

This clonotype occurred many times. The gene calls are TRBV20-1 and TRBJ1-6, with D tentatively TRBD1 (5 bases). Germline CDR1 and CDR2: DFQATT and SNEGSKA (reference sequence). The CDR3 consists of 15 residues. V lost 0 bases, J lost 10 bases, and 16 bases lay in between. Here the CDR3 DNA reads TGCAGTGCTAGAGATTGGGGCCTGGAGGGCTCACCCCTCCACTTT. Its translation: CSARDWGLEGSPLHF.

Ten or more counts support this clonotype. V gene TRBV6-5 combines with J gene TRBJ2-7, with TRBD2 as a possible D gene (6 bases). Germline V gene data show CDR1 as MNHEY and CDR2 as SVGAGI. Trimming pared 1 base from V and 1 base from J, leaving 8 bases between. This CDR3 has 14 amino acids. CDR3 coding DNA: TGTGCCAGCAGTTACTGGGCGGGGTCCTACGAGCAGTACTTC. Translating gives CASSYWAGSYEQYF.

CDR3: CSARAEPNTEAFF. The CDR3 DNA follows: TGCAGTGCTAGAGCGGAACCCAACACTGAAGCTTTCTTT. V gene TRBV20-1 combines with J gene TRBJ1-1, with D unclear. CDR3 length: 13 residues. V was pared by 1 base and J by 2 bases, with 8 bases between. Germline loops: CDR1 DFQATT, CDR2 SNEGSKA (reference sequence).

This clonotype occurred many times. The chain recombines TRBV7-9 with TRBJ2-1; a possible D gene is TRBD2 (5 bases). V lost 1 base to trimming and J lost 0 bases, with 13 bases between them. CDR1 is SEHNR and CDR2 is FQNEAQ in the germline V gene (reference sequence). The CDR3 totals 17 residues. The CDR3 here is CASSLDSGVSSYNEQFF. DNA of the CDR3: TGTGCCAGCAGCTTAGATTCCGGGGTCAGCTCCTACAATGAGCAGTTCTTC.

Note on this clonotype: Just one base apart from a much larger clone, this may be a read error. CDR3 in DNA: TGTGCCCGCAGCGTGTCCGACAGCGCCACTGAAGCTTTCTTT. As protein: CARSVSDSATEAFF. V and J are TRBV28 and TRBJ1-1; a weak D match, TRBD1 (5 bases). The CDR3 length is 14 residues. Germline loops: CDR1 MDHEN, CDR2 SYDVKM.

The J gene is TRBJ1-6, the V gene TRBV10-3; maybe TRBD1 (5 bases). Germline CDR1 reads ENHRY; CDR2 reads SYGVKD. The V and J ends lost 3 bases and 10 bases respectively, with 13 bases between them. There are 14 residues in the CDR3. The CDR3 sequence: CAISDRDFSSPLHF. The CDR3 DNA follows: TGTGCCATCAGTGACAGGGATTTCTCGTCACCCCTCCACTTT.

This clonotype was seen many times. This chain connects TRBV12-3 or TRBV12-4 to TRBJ1-5; 7 bases are a match to TRBD1. This CDR3 comprises 15 residues. With V trimmed by 4 bases and J by 1 base, 4 bases remained unmatched. This CDR3 reads CASSSQQGSNQPQHF. CDR3 nucleotide sequence: TGTGCCAGCAGTTCCCAACAGGGGAGCAATCAGCCCCAGCATTTT.

This clonotype came up many times. The chain combines TRBV5-1 with TRBJ2-1; 12 bases match TRBD2. V was clipped by 4 bases and J by 2 bases; unmatched bases: 10. Germline CDR1 reads SGHRS; CDR2 reads YFSETQ. The CDR3 length is 18 residues. In DNA, the CDR3 is TGCGCCAGCAGCCTCCGGACTAGCGGGAAGATCACCTACAATGAGCAGTTCTTC. This sequence encodes CASSLRTSGKITYNEQFF.